The clone carrying this T cell receptor (beta chain) was seen only a few times. The target antigen is unknown. RNA transcripts yielded amplified TCR beta CDR3 regions. HTBI primers served in a first-round RT-PCR, which a second-round multiplex PCR followed. TCRdb passed the multiplex PCR reads through MiXCR, listing each CDR3 protein once. The top ten hold approximately 46% of the sample, which has approximately 700,000 distinct CDR3 sequences, roughly 41% seen once. The source of the sample is a study of Graves' ophthalmopathy and Graves' hyperthyroidism. J gave up 4 bases and V 9 bases, and 8 bases lay outside the gene matches. The length of the CDR3 is 13 residues. Germline V gives CDR1 ENHRY, CDR2 SYGVKD. Overall study results and limits: In separating ophthalmopathy from stable hyperthyroidism, a 13-signature model achieved less than 90% sensitivity and approximately 81% specificity.

The gene calls are TRBV10-3 and TRBJ2-5, with TRBD1 matching over 7 bases. This receptor was identified in an adult man with Graves' ophthalmopathy. What was sequenced was peripheral blood. CDR3 nucleotide sequence: TGTGCCATACCGACAGGGAGAAGAGAGACCCAGTACTTC. Protein sequence: CAIPTGRRETQYF.